This T cell receptor beta chain was sequenced during a study of cytomegalovirus exposure and HLA in healthy donors. Broader study findings: Fewer than 200 TCR beta chains were listed as cytomegalovirus-associated. Three chains tied to CMV proved CMV antigen-specific in vitro. Sequencing had likely introduced a cluster of highly shared sequence variants as an artifact. Association of 16,951 TCR beta sequences with HLA alleles was found at 0.05 false discovery rate in a later analysis.

The PCR had 60 Vbeta and 13 Jbeta primers. TCRdb's table, derived via immunoSEQ multiplex PCR, lists solely in-frame clones and lacks some. The data show over 40,000 clones, roughly 87% seen once. CDR3 length: 18 residues. With 0 bases clipped from V and 0 bases from J, the junction kept 5 bases outside the gene matches. Germline V gene lookup returns CDR1 KGHSH and CDR2 LQKENI. Note on this clone: As yet, its antigen is unknown.

Sequencing was carried out using PBMCs. The gene calls are TRBV18 and TRBJ1-3, with 10 bases aligning to TRBD1. The receptor was isolated from a middle-aged woman in good health and CMV-seropositive. The CDR3 loop is CASSPPGGQGFSGNTIYF. CDR3 nucleotide sequence: TGTGCCAGCTCACCACCGGGGGGACAGGGGTTCTCTGGAAACACCATATATTTT.